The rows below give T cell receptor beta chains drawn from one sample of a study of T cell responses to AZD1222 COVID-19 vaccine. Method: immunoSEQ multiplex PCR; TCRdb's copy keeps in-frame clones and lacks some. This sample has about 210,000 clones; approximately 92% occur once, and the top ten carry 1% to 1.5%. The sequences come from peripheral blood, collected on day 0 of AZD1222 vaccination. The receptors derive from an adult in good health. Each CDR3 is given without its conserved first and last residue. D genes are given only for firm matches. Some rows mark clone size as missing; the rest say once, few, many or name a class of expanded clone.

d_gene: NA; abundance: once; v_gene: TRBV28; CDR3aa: ASSSPFRIDGSTDTQY
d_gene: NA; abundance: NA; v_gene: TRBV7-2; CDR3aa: ASSLGPSGAAQY
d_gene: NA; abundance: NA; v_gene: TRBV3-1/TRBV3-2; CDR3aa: ASSRIGGELF
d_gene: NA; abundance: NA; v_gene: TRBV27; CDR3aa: ASTGANTGELF
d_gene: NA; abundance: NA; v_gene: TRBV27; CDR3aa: ASGRGNQPQH
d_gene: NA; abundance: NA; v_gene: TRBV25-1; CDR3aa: ASSEPGRRGNTIY
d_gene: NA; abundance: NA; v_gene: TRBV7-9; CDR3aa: ASSLAGGMNTEAF
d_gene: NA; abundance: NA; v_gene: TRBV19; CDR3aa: ASSPFRSVISYEQY
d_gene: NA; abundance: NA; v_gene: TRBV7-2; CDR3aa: ASSLGQFYEQY
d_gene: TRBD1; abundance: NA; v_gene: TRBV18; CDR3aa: ASSPGGTGNYGYT
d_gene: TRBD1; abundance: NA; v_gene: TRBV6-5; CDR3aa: ASTSQGAGYGYT
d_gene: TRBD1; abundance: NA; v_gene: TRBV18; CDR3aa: ASSPPGQPNTEAF
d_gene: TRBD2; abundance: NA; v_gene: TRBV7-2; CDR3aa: ASSTTLLAGGSAEQF
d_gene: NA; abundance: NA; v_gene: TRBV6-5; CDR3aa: ASSYGRDTYGYT
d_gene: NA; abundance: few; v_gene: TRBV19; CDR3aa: ASRGAGWEMNTEAF
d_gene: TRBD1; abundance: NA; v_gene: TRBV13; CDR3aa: ASSLGPGTASNQPQH
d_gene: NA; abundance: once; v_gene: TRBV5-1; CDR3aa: ASSPDRSGANVLT
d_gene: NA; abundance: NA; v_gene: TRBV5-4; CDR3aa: ASSFPGLSSGANVLT
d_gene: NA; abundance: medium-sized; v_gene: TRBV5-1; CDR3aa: ASSRSGALDTEAF
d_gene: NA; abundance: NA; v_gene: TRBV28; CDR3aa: AIQPGSENYGYT
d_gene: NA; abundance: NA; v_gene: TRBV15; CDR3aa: ATSRGGSFEKLF
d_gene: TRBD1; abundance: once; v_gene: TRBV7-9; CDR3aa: ARGQVNTEAF
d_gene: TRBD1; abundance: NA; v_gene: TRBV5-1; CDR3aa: ASSIGQAEETQY
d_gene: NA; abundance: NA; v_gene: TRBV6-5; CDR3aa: ASRPVSLNTEAF
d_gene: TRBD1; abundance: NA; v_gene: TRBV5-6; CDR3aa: ASSWMTGEASNEQF
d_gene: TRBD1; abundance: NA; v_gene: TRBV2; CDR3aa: AATGAILDGYT
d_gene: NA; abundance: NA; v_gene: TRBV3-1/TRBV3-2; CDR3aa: ASSLGGGVNTEAF
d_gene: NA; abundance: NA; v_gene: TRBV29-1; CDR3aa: SVEGSRSSYNEQF
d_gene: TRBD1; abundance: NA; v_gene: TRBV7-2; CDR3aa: ASSPRDRTETDTQY
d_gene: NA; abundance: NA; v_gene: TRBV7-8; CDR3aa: ASSIHRGTQGGYT
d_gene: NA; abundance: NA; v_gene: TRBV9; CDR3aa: ASSALGGNTEAF
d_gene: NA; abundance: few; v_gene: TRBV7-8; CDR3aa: ASSLPGANEKLF
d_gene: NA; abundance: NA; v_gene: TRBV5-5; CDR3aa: ASSLVPLSNEWQY
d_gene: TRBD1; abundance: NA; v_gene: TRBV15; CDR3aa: ATSRGDRNTGELF
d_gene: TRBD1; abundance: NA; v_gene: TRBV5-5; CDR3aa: ASSLGQGGNTIY
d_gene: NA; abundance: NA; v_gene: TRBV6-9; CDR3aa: ASSLPGARELF
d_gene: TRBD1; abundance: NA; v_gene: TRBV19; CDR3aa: ASRRQGLNTEAF
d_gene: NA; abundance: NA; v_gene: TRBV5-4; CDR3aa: ASSLPRTRNSGNTIY
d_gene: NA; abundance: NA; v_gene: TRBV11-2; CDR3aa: ASSLLRGTGELF
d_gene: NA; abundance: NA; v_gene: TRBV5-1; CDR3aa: ASSPGEYGYT
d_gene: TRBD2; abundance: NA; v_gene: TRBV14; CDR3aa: ASSRLAGGDIQY
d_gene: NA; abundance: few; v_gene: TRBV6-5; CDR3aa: ASSYSPAGGYGYT
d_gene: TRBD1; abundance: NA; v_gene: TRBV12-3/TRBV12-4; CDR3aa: ASSTGDNQPQH
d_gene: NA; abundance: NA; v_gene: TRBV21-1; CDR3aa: ASSKVSSGVKGGDTQY
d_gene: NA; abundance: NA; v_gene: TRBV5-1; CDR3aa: ASSAGRTEAF
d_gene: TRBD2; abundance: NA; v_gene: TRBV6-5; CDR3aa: ACTSGGAGETQY
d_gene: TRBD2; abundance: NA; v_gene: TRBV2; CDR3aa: ASSVAGDGKNIQY
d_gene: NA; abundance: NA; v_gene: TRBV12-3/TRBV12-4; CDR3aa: ASSFLRANGYT
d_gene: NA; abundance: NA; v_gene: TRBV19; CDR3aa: ASSRQTFNTGELF
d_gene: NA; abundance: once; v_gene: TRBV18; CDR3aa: ASSGQETQY
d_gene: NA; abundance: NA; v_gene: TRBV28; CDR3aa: ASSFQRGEQY
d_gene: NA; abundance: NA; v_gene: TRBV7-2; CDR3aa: ASSVYPPDTQY
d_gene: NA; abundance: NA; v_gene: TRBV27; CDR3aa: ASSSHREYSPLH
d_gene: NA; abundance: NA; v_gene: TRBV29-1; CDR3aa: SVEDSYSQGYT
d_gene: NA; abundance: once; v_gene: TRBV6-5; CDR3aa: ASSLGLPPGAQY
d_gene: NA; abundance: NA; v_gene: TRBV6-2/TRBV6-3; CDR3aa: ASSYTETQY
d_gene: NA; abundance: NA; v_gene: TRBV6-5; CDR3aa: ASSYGQLLEQY
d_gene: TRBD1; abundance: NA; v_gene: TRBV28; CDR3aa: ASSYPTGGVYGYT